This TCR beta chain was recovered during a study of PD-1 blockade in classical Hodgkin lymphoma. Sequenced by immunoSEQ multiplex PCR; TCRdb stores in-frame clones only, minus some. The sample carries 40,000 to 45,000 clones, roughly 78% recorded once. Each patient's relapse followed autologous stem cell transplantation, and brentuximab vedotin exposure varied. With 10 bases removed from V and 0 bases from J, the gap between germline ends came to 22 bases. This CDR3 has 16 amino acids. Germline values: CDR1 MNHGY, CDR2 SAAAGT. The sample here was peripheral blood mononuclear cells (PBMCs), taken at baseline. This chain joins TRBV6-8 and TRBJ2-7, with a tentative D call TRBD2 (6 bases). The sequence was collected from a human donor with classical Hodgkin lymphoma. This CDR3 reads CAIPTEGRGPSYEQYF. The DNA of the CDR3 is TGTGCCATCCCGACTGAGGGGCGGGGCCCCTCCTACGAGCAGTACTTC.